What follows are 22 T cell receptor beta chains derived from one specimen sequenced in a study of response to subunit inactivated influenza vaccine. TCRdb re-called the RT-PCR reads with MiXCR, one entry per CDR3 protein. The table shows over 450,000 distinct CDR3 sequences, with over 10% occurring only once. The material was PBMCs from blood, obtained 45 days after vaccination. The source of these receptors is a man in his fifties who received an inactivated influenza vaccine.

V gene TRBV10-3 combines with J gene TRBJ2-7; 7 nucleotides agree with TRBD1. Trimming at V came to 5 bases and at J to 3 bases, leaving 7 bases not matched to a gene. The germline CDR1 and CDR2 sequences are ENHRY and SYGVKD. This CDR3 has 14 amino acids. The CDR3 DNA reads TGTGCCATCAGTCCAGGACAGGCCCTCTACGAGCAGTACTTC. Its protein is CAISPGQALYEQYF.

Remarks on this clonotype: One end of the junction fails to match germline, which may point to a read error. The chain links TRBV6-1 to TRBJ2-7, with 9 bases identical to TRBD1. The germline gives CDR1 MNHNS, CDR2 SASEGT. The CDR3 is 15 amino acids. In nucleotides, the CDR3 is TGTGCCAGCAGTAGAGGACAGGGGCCATCCTCCGAGCAGTACTTC. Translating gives CASSRGQGPSSEQYF.

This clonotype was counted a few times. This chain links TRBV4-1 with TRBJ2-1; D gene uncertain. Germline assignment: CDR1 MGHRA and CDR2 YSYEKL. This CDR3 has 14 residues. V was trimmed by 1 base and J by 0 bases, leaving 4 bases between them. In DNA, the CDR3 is TGCGCCAGCAGCCAAGTCGCCTCCTACAATGAGCAGTTCTTC. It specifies CASSQVASYNEQFF.

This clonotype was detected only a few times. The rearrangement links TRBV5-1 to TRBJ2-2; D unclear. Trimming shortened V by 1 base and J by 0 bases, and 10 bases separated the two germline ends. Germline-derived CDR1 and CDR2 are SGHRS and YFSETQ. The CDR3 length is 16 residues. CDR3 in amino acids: CASSLSPRANTGELFF. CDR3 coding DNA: TGCGCCAGCAGCTTGTCCCCCAGAGCGAACACCGGGGAGCTGTTTTTT. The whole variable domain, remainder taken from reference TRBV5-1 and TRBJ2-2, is KAGVTQTPRYLIKTRGQQVTLSCSPISGHRSVSWYQQTPGQGLQFLFEYFSETQRNKGNFPGRFSGRQFSNSRSEMNVSTLELGDSALYLCASSLSPRANTGELFFGEGSRLTVL.

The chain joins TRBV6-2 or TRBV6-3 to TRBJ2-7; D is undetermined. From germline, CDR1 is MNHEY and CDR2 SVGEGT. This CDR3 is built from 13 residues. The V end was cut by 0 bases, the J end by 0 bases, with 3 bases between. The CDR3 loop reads CASSYSLSYEQYF. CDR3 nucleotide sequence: TGTGCCAGCAGTTACTCCCTCTCCTACGAGCAGTACTTC.

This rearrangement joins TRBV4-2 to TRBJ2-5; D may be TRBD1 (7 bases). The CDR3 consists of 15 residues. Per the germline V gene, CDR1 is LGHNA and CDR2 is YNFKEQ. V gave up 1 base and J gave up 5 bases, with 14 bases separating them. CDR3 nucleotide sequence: TGTGCCAGCAGCCAAGCAGCAGGGGGGCGGGAGACCCAGTACTTC. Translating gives CASSQAAGGRETQYF.

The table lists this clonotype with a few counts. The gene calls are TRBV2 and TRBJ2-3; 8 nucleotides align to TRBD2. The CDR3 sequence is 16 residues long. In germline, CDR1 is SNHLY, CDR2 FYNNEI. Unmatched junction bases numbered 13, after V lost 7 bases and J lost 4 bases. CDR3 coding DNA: TGTGCCAGCACCTCGGGGGCGGGGGGCCCCGCAGATACGCAGTATTTT. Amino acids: CASTSGAGGPADTQYF.

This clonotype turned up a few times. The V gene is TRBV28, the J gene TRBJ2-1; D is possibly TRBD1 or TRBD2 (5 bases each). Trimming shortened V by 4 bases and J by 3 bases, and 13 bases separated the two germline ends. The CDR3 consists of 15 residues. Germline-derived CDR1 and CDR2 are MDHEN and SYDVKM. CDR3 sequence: CASSSPGRGYNEQFF. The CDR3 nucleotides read TGTGCCAGCAGTTCCCCGGGACGGGGCTACAATGAGCAGTTCTTC.

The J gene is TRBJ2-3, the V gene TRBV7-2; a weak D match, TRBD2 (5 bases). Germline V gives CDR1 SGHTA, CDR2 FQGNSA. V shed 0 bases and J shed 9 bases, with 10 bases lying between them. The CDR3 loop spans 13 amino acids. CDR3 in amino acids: CASSLALKRTQYF. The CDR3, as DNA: TGTGCCAGCAGCTTAGCGTTAAAGCGGACGCAGTATTTT.

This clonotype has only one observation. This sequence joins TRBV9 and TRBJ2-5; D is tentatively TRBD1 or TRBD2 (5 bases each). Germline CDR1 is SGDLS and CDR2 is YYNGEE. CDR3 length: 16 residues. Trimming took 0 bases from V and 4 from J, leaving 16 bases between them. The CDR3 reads CASSVGGTPRIETQYF. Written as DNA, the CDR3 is TGTGCCAGCAGCGTAGGAGGGACCCCCCGCATAGAGACCCAGTACTTC.

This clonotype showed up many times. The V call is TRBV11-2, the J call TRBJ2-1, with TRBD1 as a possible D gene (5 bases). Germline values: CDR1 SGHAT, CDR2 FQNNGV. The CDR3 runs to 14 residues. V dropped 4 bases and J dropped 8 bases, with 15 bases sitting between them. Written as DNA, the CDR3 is TGTGCCAGCAGCTCCTTCAGGGCGCGCGATGAGCAGTTCTTC. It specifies CASSSFRARDEQFF.

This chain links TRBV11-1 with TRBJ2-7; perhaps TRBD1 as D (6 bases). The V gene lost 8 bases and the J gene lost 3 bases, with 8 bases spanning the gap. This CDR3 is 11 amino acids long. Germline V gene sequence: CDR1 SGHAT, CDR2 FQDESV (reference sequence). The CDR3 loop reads CASGQNYEQYF. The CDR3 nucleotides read TGTGCCAGCGGACAGAACTACGAGCAGTACTTC.

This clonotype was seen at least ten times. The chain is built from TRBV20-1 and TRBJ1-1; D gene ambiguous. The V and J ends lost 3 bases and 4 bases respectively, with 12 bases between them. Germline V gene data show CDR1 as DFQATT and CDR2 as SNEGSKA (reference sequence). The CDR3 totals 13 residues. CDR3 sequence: CSARPPGGTEAFF. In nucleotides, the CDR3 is TGCAGTGCTAGGCCTCCGGGAGGCACTGAAGCTTTCTTT.

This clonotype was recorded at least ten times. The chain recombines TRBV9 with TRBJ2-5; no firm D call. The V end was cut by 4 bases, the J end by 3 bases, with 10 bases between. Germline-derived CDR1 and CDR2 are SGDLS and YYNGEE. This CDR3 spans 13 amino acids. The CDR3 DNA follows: TGTGCCAGCAGCCCCAGCCCAGAAGAGACCCAGTACTTC. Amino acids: CASSPSPEETQYF.

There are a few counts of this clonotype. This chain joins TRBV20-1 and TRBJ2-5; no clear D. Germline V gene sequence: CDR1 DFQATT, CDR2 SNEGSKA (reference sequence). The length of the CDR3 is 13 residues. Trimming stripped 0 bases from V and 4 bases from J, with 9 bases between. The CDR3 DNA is TGCAGTGCTAGAGATCTGCTCCCAGAGACCCAGTACTTC. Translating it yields CSARDLLPETQYF.

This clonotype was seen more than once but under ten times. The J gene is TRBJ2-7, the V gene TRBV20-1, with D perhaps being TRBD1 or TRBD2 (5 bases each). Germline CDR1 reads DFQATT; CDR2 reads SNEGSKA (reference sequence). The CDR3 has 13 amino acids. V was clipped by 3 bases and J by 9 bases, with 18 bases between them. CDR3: CSARGTGSVGQYF. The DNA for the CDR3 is TGCAGTGCTAGGGGGACCGGTTCCGTCGGGCAGTACTTC.

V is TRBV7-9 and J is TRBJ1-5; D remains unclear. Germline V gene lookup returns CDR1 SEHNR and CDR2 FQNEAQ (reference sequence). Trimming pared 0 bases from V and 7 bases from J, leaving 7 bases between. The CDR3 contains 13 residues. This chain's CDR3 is CASSLAQDQPQHF. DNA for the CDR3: TGTGCCAGCAGCTTAGCGCAGGACCAGCCCCAGCATTTT. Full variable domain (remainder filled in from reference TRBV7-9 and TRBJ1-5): DTGVSQNPRHKITKRGQNVTFRCDPISEHNRLYWYRQTLGQGPEFLTYFQNEAQLEKSRLLSDRFSAERPKGSFSTLEIQRTEQGDSAMYLCASSLAQDQPQHFGDGTRLSIL.

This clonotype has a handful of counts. In nucleotides, the CDR3 is TGTGCCAGCAGTTTAATGATCCCTGAGGGCGCTTCGAACACCGGGGAGCTGTTTTTT. Translating gives CASSLMIPEGASNTGELFF. This chain joins TRBV28 and TRBJ2-2, with a weak D call TRBD2 (5 bases). The CDR3 is made up of 19 amino acids. V was pared by 2 bases and J by 0 bases, with 19 bases between. Germline lookup yields CDR1 MDHEN and CDR2 SYDVKM.

Written as DNA, the CDR3 is TGTGCCAGCAGTTACTACAGGGACACCGGGGAGCTGTTTTTT. Translating gives CASSYYRDTGELFF. This chain joins TRBV6-2 or TRBV6-3 and TRBJ2-2; maybe TRBD1 (6 bases). This CDR3 is built from 14 residues. V gave up 1 base and J gave up 3 bases, with 6 bases separating them. Germline lookup yields CDR1 MNHEY and CDR2 SVGEGT.

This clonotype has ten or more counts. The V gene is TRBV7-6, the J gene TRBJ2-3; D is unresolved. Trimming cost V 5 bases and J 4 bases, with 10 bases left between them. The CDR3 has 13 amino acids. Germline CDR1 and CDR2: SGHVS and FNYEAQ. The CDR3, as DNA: TGTGCCAGCAGCCCCGGTCGGTCAGATACGCAGTATTTT. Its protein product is CASSPGRSDTQYF.

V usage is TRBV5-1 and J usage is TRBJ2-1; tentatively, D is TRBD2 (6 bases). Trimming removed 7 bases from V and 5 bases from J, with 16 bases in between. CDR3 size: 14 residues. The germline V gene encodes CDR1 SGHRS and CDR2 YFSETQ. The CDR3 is CASGAGSFNNEQFF. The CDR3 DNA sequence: TGCGCCAGCGGGGCGGGATCTTTCAACAATGAGCAGTTCTTC. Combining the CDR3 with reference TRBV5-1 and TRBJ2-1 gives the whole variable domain KAGVTQTPRYLIKTRGQQVTLSCSPISGHRSVSWYQQTPGQGLQFLFEYFSETQRNKGNFPGRFSGRQFSNSRSEMNVSTLELGDSALYLCASGAGSFNNEQFFGPGTRLTVL.

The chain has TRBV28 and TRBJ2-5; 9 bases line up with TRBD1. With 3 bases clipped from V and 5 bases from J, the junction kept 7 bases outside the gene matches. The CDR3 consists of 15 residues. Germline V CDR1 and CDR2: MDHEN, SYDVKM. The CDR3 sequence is CASSLGGQGGETQYF. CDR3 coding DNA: TGTGCCAGCAGTTTGGGGGGACAGGGAGGGGAGACCCAGTACTTC.